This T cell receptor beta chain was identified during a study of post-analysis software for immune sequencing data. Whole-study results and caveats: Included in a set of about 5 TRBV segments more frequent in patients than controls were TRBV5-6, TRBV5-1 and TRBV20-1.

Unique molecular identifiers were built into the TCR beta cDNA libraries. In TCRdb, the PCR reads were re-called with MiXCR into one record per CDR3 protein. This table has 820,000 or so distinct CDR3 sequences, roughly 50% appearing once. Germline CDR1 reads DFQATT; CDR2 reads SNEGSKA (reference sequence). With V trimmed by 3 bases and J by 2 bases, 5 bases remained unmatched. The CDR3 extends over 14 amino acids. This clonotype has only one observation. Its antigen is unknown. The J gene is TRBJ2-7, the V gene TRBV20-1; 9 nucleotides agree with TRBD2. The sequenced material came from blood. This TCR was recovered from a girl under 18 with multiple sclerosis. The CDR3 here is CSASGGTSTYEQYF. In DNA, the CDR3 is TGCAGTGCTAGTGGCGGGACTAGCACCTACGAGCAGTACTTC.